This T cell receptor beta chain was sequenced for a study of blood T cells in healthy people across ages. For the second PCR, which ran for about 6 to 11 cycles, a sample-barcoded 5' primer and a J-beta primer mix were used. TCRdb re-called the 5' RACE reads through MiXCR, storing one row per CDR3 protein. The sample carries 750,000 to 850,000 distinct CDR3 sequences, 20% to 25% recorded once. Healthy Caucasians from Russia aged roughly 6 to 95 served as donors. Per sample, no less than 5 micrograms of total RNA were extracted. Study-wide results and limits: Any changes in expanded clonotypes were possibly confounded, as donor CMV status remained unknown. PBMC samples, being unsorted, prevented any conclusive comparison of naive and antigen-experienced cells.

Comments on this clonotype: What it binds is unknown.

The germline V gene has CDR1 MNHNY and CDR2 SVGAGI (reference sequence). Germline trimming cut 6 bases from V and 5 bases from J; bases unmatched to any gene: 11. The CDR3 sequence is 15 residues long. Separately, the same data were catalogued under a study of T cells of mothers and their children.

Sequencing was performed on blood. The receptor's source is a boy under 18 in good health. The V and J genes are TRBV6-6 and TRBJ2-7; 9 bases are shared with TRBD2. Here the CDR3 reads CASRPAGTSPNEQYF. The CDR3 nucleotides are TGTGCCAGCAGGCCAGCCGGGACTAGCCCCAACGAGCAGTACTTC.